The clone carrying this T cell receptor (beta chain) has more than one count but fewer than ten. Its matching antigen is unknown. This sample stems from a study of T cells after yellow fever vaccination. Study conclusions and caveats: Although the secondary response was weaker, it peaked faster, at day 5 versus 15.

UMIs were added to TCR cDNA along with a universal primer site when it was made by 5'RACE template switching. TCRdb reprocessed the 5' RACE reads via MiXCR and lists one record per CDR3 protein. Of hundreds of thousands of distinct CDR3 sequences listed, roughly 14% are singletons. This sample comprised PBMCs, obtained on the day of the yellow fever booster vaccination. This TCR came from a young man who received the YFV17D yellow fever vaccine.

In DNA form, the CDR3 reads TGTGCCAGTTCTTCCGCTCAGGGTAGCAATCAGCCCCAGCATTTT. Protein product: CASSSAQGSNQPQHF. The chain combines TRBV28 with TRBJ1-5; a weak D match, TRBD1 (5 bases). V was cut by 9 bases and J by 0 bases, with 15 bases left in between. Looked up from germline, CDR1 is MDHEN and CDR2 is SYDVKM. This CDR3 comprises 15 residues.